This T cell receptor (beta chain) appears in the sequencing data of a study of cytomegalovirus exposure and HLA in healthy donors. Findings and limits, study-wide: Per a prior analysis, the majority of TCR beta V segments were productive roughly 87% or roughly 30% of the time.

The V and J ends lost 5 bases and 4 bases respectively, with 13 bases between them. Germline V CDR1 and CDR2: SGHAT, FQNNGV. CDR3 length: 14 amino acids. Regarding this clone: The antigen remains undetermined.

PCR used 60 Vbeta primers and 13 Jbeta primers. Using immunoSEQ multiplex PCR, the repertoire was profiled, and TCRdb retains in-frame clones only, with some absent. This table has 90,000 to 120,000 clones, over 65% appearing once. The rearrangement links TRBV11-2 to TRBJ2-3; possible D gene TRBD2, 5 bases. The receptor was isolated from a middle-aged woman in good health and CMV-seropositive. Specimen: PBMCs. CDR3 sequence (DNA): TGTGCCAGCAGCCTTAGCGTTAACGCAGATACGCAGTATTTT. It translates to CASSLSVNADTQYF.